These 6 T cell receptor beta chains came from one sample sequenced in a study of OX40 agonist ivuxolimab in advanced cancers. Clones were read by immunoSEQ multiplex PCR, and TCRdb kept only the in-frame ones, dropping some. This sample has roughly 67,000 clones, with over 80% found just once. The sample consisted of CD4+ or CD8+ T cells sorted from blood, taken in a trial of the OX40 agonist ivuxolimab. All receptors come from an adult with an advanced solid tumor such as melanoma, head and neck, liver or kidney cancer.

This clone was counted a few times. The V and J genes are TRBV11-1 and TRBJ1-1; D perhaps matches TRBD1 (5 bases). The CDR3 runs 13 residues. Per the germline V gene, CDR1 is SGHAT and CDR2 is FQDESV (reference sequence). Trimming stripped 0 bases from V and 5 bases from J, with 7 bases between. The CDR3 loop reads CASSLAGGTEAFF. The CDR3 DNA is TGTGCCAGCAGCTTAGCTGGGGGTACTGAAGCTTTCTTT. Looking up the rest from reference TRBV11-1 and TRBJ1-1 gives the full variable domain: EAEVAQSPRYKITEKSQAVAFWCDPISGHATLYWYRQILGQGPELLVQFQDESVVDDSQLPKDRFSAERLKGVDSTLKIQPAELGDSAMYLCASSLAGGTEAFFGQGTRLTVV.

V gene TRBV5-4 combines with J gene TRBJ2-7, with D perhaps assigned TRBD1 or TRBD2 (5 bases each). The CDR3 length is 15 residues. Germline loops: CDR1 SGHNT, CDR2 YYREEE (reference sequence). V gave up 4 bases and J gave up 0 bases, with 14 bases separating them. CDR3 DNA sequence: TGTGCCAGCAGCGTCCGGGACGGCAGCTCCTACGAGCAGTACTTC. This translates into CASSVRDGSSYEQYF.

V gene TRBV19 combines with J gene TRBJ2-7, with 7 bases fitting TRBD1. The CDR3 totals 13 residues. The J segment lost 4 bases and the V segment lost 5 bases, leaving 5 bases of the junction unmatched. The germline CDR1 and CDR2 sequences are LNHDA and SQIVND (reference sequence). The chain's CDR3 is CASSLKQGYEQYF. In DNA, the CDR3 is TGTGCCAGTAGTCTAAAACAGGGGTACGAGCAGTACTTC.

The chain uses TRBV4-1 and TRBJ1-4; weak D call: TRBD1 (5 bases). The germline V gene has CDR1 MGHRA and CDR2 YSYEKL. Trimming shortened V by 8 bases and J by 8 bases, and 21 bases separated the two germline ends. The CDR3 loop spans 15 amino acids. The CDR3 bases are TGCGCCAGCCGAACGACGGGACTGATAAAGGAAAAACTGTTTTTT. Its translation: CASRTTGLIKEKLFF.

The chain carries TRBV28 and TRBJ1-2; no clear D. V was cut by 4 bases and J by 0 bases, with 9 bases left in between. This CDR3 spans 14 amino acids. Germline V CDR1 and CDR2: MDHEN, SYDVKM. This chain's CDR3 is CASSSRRTNYGYTF. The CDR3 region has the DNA TGTGCCAGCAGTTCTCGCCGGACTAACTATGGCTACACCTTC.

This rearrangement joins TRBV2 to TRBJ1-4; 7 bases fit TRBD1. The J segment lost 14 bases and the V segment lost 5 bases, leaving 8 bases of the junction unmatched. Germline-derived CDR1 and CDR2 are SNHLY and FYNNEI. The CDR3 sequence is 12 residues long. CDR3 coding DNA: TGTGCCAGCAGTTACGACAGGGCAACCCTGTTTTTT. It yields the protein CASSYDRATLFF.